Sequencing of this T cell receptor (beta chain) was carried out in a study of OX40 agonist ivuxolimab in advanced cancers. For the study in its entirety: Ivuxolimab was an agonistic, fully human IgG2 monoclonal antibody directed against OX40 (CD134), a costimulatory receptor. Intravenous ivuxolimab was administered to patients every 2 weeks at six dose levels: 0.01, 0.1, 0.3, 1.5, 3 and 10 mg/kg. Of the 50 to 55 dose-escalation patients, hepatocellular carcinoma was present in 19, melanoma in some 15, renal cell carcinoma in 9 and head and neck cancer in 9. In the dose-escalation cohort, 82.7% of patients were male, and the mean age was approximately 60 years, with a range of about 20 to 90. Prior anti-PD-1, anti-PD-L1 or anti-CTLA-4 therapy was permitted, and checkpoint inhibitors had been received by about 37% of dose-escalation patients. Partial responses occurred in three dose-escalation patients, of whom one had hepatocellular carcinoma and two had cutaneous melanoma. The purpose of peripheral TCRbeta sequencing was to test whether ivuxolimab changed TCR sequence diversity and led to clonal T-cell expansion. The paper describes the monotherapy dose-escalation part (N of about 52 patients) of the phase I trial of ivuxolimab.

The trial excluded patients who had a history of autoimmune disease or were on systemic immunosuppression. Peripheral blood for TCR sequencing was collected from all dose cohorts at baseline, on cycle 4 day 1, and on cycle 7 day 1. Samples were obtained from an open-label, multicenter, first-in-human phase I dose-escalation trial of ivuxolimab. Adults with locally advanced or metastatic melanoma, renal cell, hepatocellular, or head and neck squamous cell carcinoma were enrolled in the trial. Before TCR sequencing, CD4+ and CD8+ T cells were separately sorted from peripheral blood. To sequence the TCRbeta CDR3 region, genomic DNA was isolated from the sorted cells. The immunoSEQ Assay was used to sequence the TCRbeta CDR3 regions. Entries here come from immuneACCESS through TCRdb and include only in-frame sequences with V and J called. Some clones fail to appear in such tables; in the studies checked, an unresolved V gene covers under half of the shortfall, and the cause of the remainder is unknown. Recorded for this sample are tens of thousands of clones; 85% of them occurred a single time. Approximately 0.6% of the sample is taken by the ten largest.

Relative to germline, V is 5 bases shorter and J is 7 bases shorter, with 9 bases between their ends. Per the germline V gene, SGHTA is the CDR1 and FQGNSA is the CDR2. The CDR3 spans 12 residues, from the cysteine through the phenylalanine. Just the 36-base CDR3 DNA is kept, in frame starting at base 1. Findings and caveats that apply to the study as a whole: At doses of 0.1 to 3.0 mg/kg, clonal expansion of both CD4+ and CD8+ blood T cells was observed from baseline to week 6. In the 0.1-3.0 mg/kg groups, partial responders were among the patients with the lowest normalized peripheral clonal expansion, particularly in CD8+ T cells. After ivuxolimab, expanded clones were on average more numerous among CD8+ T cells than among CD4+ T cells. Low levels of normalized T-cell clonal expansion were also seen in some patients who did not respond. Which antigens the clonally expanded peripheral T cells were specific for was not determined.

For this clone: Its specific antigen is unknown. No base qualities exist here, and no much larger clone lies one base off it.

This specimen was CD4+ or CD8+ T cells sorted from blood, taken in a trial of the OX40 agonist ivuxolimab. The V and J genes are TRBV7-2 and TRBJ2-1, with the D gene not clear enough to name. The clonotype originates from an adult with an advanced solid tumor such as melanoma, head and neck, liver or kidney cancer. Here the CDR3 is given as CASSLFANEQFF. The sequenced DNA: TGTGCCAGCAGCCTCTTTGCGAATGAGCAGTTCTTC.